This T cell receptor beta chain is from a study of T cell repertoires in cytomegalovirus infection (dated by TCRdb to between 2019 and 2020). Context from the whole study: Peptide stimulations targeted recently identified HLA-C-restricted CMV epitopes, whose presentation resists viral immunomodulation, together with well-studied HLA-B-restricted epitopes. Donor HLA type was relevant to the analysis, because carriage of CMV infection together with the matching HLA type was indicated by public TCR beta signatures. General conclusions and limits of the study: In both this cohort and an independent cohort of several hundred donors, the cumulative frequency of public TCR beta family members distinguished carriers of CMV infection plus the relevant HLA type. The ex vivo response was dominated by HLA-C-restricted CMV-specific TCR beta clonotypes, and the single most frequent clonotype in two of eight donors was supplied by these HLA-C-restricted clonotypes.

The CDR3 runs 13 amino acids, cysteine and valine included. Only the CDR3 region is kept as DNA, spanning 39 bases read in frame from base 1. The CDR1 and CDR2 encoded by the germline V gene (reference sequence) are MNHEY and SMNVEV. Trimming takes 2 bases from V and 4 bases from J, and the germline ends sit 9 bases apart. TCRdb records Illumina HiSeq 1500 as the sequencer. In TCRdb, the public reads were trimmed at Q25 with fastp and aligned with MiXCR, with productive beta chains retained. Rows with a matching CDR3 protein are joined into one entry that keeps the most common DNA and genes. The sample profile shows about 830,000 distinct CDR3 sequences; roughly 33% of them were found once. The ten largest clones take up 12% of the sample. What the treatment or condition label conveys for this sample: in vitro stimulation with specific CMV peptide epitopes to enrich CMV-specific T cells. Note on this clonotype: The specificity of this receptor is unknown. No per-base quality is available; no much larger clone lies one base away.

The chain was built from TRBV27 and TRBJ2-7; no D gene call is confident. Here the sequenced sample was cultured CD8+ T cells from PBMCs, taken from culture after CMV antigen stimulation. This TCR was recovered from a human donor in good health (CMV status not recorded). Some clones in this sample may be carry-over from other donors' samples. The CDR3 corresponds to CASSLTVGYEQYV. The DNA sequence is given as TGTGCCAGCAGTTTAACGGTAGGATACGAGCAGTACGTC.